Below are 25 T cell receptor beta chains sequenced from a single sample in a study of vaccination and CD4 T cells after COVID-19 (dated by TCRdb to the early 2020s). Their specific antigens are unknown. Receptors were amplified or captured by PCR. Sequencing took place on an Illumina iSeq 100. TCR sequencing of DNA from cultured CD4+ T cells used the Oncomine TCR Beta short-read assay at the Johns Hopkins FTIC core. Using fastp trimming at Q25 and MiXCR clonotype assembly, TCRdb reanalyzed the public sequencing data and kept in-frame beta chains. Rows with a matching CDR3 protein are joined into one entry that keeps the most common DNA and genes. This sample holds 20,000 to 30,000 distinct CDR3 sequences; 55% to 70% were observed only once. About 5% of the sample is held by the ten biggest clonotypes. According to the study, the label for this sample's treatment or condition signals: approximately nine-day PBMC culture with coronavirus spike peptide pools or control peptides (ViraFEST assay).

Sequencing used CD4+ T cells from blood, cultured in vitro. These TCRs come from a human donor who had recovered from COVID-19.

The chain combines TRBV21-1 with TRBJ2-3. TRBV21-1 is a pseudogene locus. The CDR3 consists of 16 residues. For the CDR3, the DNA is TGTGCCAGCAGCAAAGTCTTCCGGACTAGCACAGATACGCAGTATTTT. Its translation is CASSKVFRTSTDTQYF.

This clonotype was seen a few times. This chain's CDR3 is CSINRKDQPQHF. The DNA for the CDR3 is TGCAGCATTAACAGGAAGGATCAGCCCCAGCATTTT. The chain joins TRBV20-1 to TRBJ1-5; possibly TRBD1 for D (5 bases). Germline assignment: CDR1 DFQATT and CDR2 SNEGSKA (reference sequence). This CDR3 spans 12 amino acids.

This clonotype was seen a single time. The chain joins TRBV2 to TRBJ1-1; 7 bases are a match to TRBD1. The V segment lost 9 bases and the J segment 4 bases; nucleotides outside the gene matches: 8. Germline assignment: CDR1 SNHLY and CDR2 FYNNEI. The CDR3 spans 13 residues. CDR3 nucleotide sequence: TGTGCCAGTAGAGACAGGGTGCGCACTGAAGCTTTCTTT. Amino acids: CASRDRVRTEAFF.

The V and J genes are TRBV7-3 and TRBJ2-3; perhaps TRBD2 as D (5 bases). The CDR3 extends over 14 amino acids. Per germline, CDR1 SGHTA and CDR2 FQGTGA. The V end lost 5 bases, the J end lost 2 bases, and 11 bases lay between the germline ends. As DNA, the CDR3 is TGTGCCAGCAGCCCGGACTCGTACACAGATACGCAGTATTTT. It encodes CASSPDSYTDTQYF.

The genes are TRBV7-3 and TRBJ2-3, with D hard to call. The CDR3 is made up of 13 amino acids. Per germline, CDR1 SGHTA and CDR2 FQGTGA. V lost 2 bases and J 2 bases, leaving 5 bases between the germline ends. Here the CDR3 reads CASSLPATDTQYF. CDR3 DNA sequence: TGTGCCAGCAGCTTACCCGCCACAGATACGCAGTATTTT.

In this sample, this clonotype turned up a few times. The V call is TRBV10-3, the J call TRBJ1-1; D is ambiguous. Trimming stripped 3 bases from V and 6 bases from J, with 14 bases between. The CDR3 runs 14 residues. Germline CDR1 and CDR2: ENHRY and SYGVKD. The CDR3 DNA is TGTGCCATCAGTGAAATCGGCGGGAGGGCTGAAGCTTTCTTT. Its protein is CAISEIGGRAEAFF.

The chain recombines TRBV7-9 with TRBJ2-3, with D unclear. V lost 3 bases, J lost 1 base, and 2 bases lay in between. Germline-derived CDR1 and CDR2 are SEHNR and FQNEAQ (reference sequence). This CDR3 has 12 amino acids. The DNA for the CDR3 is TGTGCCAGCAGCTTTGGCACAGATACGCAGTATTTT. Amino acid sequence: CASSFGTDTQYF.

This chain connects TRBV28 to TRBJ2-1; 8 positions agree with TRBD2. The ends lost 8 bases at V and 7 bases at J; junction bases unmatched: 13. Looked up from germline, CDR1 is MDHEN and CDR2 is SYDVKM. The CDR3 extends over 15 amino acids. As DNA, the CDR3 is TGTGCCAGCGAGATCGGGGGCGGGAGGAGGAATGAGCAGTTCTTC. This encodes CASEIGGGRRNEQFF.

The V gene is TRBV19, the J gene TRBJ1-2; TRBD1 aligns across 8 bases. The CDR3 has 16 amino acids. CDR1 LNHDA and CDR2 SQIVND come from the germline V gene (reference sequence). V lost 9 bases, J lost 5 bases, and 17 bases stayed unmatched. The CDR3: CASSPTARGRLYGYTF. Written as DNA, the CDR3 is TGTGCCAGCAGCCCAACCGCCAGGGGGCGGTTGTATGGCTACACCTTC. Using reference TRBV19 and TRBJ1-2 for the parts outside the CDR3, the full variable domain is DGGITQSPKYLFRKEGQNVTLSCEQNLNHDAMYWYRQDPGQGLRLIYYSQIVNDFQKGDIAEGYSVSREKKESFPLTVTSAQKNPTAFYLCASSPTARGRLYGYTFGSGTRLTVV.

The CDR3 reads CASSWTGYGNEQFF. In nucleotides, the CDR3 is TGTGCCAGCAGTTGGACAGGGTACGGCAATGAGCAGTTCTTC. This chain uses TRBV6-5 with TRBJ2-1, with 8 bases that match TRBD1. With V trimmed by 4 bases and J by 6 bases, 5 bases remained unmatched. The germline CDR1 and CDR2 sequences are MNHEY and SVGAGI. The CDR3 covers 14 residues.

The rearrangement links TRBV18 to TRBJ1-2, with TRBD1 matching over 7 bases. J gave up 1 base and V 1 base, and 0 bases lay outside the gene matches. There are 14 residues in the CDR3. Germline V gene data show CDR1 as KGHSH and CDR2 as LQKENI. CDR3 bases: TGTGCCAGCTCACCACGGGACAGTAACTATGGCTACACCTTC. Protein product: CASSPRDSNYGYTF.

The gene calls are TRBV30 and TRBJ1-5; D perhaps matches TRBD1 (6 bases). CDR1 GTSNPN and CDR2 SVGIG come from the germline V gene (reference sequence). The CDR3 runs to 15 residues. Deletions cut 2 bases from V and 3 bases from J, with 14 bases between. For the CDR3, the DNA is TGTGCCTGGAGTTCAGGACAGACAAACAATCAGCCCCAGCATTTT. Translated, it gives CAWSSGQTNNQPQHF.

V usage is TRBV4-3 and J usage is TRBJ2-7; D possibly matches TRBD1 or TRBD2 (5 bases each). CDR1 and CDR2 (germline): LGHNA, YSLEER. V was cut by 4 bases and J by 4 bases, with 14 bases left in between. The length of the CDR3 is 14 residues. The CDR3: CASSRGGGGYEQYF. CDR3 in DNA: TGCGCCAGCAGCCGTGGTGGGGGTGGATACGAGCAGTACTTC.

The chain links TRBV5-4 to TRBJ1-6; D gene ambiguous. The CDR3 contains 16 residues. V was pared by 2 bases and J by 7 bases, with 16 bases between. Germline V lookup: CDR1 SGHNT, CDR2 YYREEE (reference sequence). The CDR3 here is CASSFGVTNPNSPLHF. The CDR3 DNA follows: TGTGCCAGCAGCTTTGGGGTGACCAACCCAAATTCACCCCTCCACTTT.

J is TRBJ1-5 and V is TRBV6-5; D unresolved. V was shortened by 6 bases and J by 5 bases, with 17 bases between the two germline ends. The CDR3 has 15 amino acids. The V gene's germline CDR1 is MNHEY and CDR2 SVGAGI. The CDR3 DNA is TGTGCCAGCAGCTACGGACCCCGGAGGGATCAGCCCCAGCATTTT. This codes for CASSYGPRRDQPQHF.

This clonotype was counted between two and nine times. The CDR3 DNA reads TGTGCCAGCAGCGCGGACAGTCCGAGGCAGCCCCAGCATTTT. Translating gives CASSADSPRQPQHF. This chain joins TRBV11-2 and TRBJ1-5; tentative D call: TRBD1 (6 bases). Trimming cost V 5 bases and J 7 bases, with 15 bases left between them. Germline-derived CDR1 and CDR2 are SGHAT and FQNNGV. The CDR3 runs 14 residues. Using reference TRBV11-2 and TRBJ1-5 for the parts outside the CDR3, the full variable domain is EAGVAQSPRYKIIEKRQSVAFWCNPISGHATLYWYQQILGQGPKLLIQFQNNGVVDDSQLPKDRFSAERLKGVDSTLKIQPAKLEDSAVYLCASSADSPRQPQHFGDGTRLSIL.

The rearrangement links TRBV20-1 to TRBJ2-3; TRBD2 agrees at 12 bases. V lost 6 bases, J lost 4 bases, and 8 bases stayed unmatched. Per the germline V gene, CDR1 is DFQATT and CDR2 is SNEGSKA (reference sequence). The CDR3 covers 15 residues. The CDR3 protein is CSANKGLAGSDTQYF. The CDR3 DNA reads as TGCAGTGCCAACAAGGGACTAGCGGGCTCAGATACGCAGTATTTT.

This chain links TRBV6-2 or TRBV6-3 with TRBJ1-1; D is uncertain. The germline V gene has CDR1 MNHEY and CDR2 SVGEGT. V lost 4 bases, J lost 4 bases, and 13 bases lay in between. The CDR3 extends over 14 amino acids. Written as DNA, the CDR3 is TGTGCCAGCAGTTGGGTAGTCGGGTTCACTGAAGCTTTCTTT. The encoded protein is CASSWVVGFTEAFF.

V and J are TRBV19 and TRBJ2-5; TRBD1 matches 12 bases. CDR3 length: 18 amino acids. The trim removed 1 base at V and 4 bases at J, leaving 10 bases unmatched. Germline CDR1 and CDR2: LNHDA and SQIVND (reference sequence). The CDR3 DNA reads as TGTGCCAGTAGTATAGTTCTACCGGGACAGGGGGCTGGAGAGACCCAGTACTTC. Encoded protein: CASSIVLPGQGAGETQYF.

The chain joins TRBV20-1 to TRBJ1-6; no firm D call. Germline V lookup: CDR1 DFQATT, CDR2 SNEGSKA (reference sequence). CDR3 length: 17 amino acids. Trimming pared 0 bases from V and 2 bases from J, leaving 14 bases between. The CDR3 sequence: CSARDRGSGTYNSPLHF. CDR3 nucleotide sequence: TGCAGTGCTAGAGATCGCGGGAGTGGGACCTATAATTCACCCCTCCACTTT.

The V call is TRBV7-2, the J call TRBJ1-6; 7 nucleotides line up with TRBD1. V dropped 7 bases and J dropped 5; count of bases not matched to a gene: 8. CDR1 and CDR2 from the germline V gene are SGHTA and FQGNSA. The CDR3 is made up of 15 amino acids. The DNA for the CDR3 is TGTGCCAGCACCCTTGACAGGGTCCATAATTCACCCCTCCACTTT. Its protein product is CASTLDRVHNSPLHF. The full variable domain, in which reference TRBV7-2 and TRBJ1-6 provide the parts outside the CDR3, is GAGVSQSPSNKVTEKGKDVELRCDPISGHTALYWYRQSLGQGLEFLIYFQGNSAPDKSGLPSDRFSAERTGGSVSTLTIQRTQQEDSAVYLCASTLDRVHNSPLHFGNGTRLTVT.

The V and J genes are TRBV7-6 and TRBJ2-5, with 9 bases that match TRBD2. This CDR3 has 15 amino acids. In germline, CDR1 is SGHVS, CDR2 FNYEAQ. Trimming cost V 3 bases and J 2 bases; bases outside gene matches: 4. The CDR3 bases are TGTGCCAGCAGCTTTGGGCTAGCGGGACAAGAGACCCAGTACTTC. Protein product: CASSFGLAGQETQYF.

CDR3 DNA sequence: TGTGCCAGCAGCAAAGCGCCGGGCCGCTCCTATAATTCACCCCTCCACTTT. It yields the protein CASSKAPGRSYNSPLHF. The rearrangement links TRBV21-1 to TRBJ1-6. TRBV21-1 is assigned pseudogene status. CDR3 length: 17 residues.

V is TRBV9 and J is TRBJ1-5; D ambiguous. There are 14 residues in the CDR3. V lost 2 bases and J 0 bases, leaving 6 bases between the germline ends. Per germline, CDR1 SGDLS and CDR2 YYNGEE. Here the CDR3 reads CASSVGGSNQPQHF. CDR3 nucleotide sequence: TGTGCCAGCAGCGTCGGCGGTAGCAATCAGCCCCAGCATTTT.

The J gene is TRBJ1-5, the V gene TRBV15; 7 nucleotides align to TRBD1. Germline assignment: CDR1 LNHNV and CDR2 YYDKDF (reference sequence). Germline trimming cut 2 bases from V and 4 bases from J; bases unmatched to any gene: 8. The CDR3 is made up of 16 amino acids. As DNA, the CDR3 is TGTGCCACCAGCAGATGGCCGGGACAGTTAAATCAGCCCCAGCATTTT. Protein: CATSRWPGQLNQPQHF.